These 30 T cell receptor beta chains originate from one sample sequenced in a study of blood T cells in healthy people across ages. Using a J-beta primer mix together with a sample-barcoded 5' primer, a second PCR was run for roughly 7 to 12 cycles. TCRdb called the 5' RACE reads again in MiXCR, with one record for every CDR3 protein. The table records about 1.5 million distinct CDR3 sequences, 35% to 45% of them present only once. Sequencing was done on a sample of blood. These TCRs come from a woman under 30 in good health.

The V call is TRBV15, the J call TRBJ2-5; TRBD2 might be the D (5 bases). CDR1 LNHNV and CDR2 YYDKDF come from the germline V gene (reference sequence). This CDR3 region has 14 residues. The V end lost 5 bases, the J end lost 2 bases, and 12 bases lay between the germline ends. This chain's CDR3 is CATSSLGEQETQYF. The DNA of the CDR3 is TGTGCCACCAGCTCGCTCGGGGAACAAGAGACCCAGTACTTC.

This clonotype was seen only a few times. This rearrangement joins TRBV20-1 to TRBJ2-4; maybe TRBD2 (5 bases). This CDR3 has 11 residues. CDR1 and CDR2 (germline): DFQATT, SNEGSKA (reference sequence). Trimming stripped 6 bases from V and 8 bases from J, with 11 bases between. This CDR3 reads CSAGPRDIQYF. The CDR3 DNA sequence: TGCAGTGCCGGACCGAGGGACATTCAGTACTTC.

The chain has TRBV27 and TRBJ2-3; tentative D call: TRBD1 (7 bases). The CDR3 is made up of 16 amino acids. V gave up 5 bases and J gave up 0 bases, with 15 bases separating them. Per germline, CDR1 MNHEY and CDR2 SMNVEV (reference sequence). The CDR3 DNA is TGTGCCAGCAGTGCGCGGGACAGCGGGAGCACAGATACGCAGTATTTT. Translation gives CASSARDSGSTDTQYF.

Comment on this clonotype: A much larger clone differs from this one at a single base, so this may be a read error. The chain recombines TRBV7-2 with TRBJ2-1, with D possibly being TRBD1 (5 bases). This CDR3 spans 12 amino acids. Germline V gives CDR1 SGHTA, CDR2 FQGNSA. The chain's CDR3 is CASSLQGDERFF. CDR3 nucleotides: TGTGCCAGCAGCTTACAGGGCGATGAGCGGTTCTTC. Full variable domain (outside the CDR3, taken from reference TRBV7-2 and TRBJ2-1): GAGVSQSPSNKVTEKGKDVELRCDPISGHTALYWYRQSLGQGLEFLIYFQGNSAPDKSGLPSDRFSAERTGGSVSTLTIQRTQQEDSAVYLCASSLQGDERFFGPGTRLTVL.

The chain is built from TRBV5-1 and TRBJ2-3; D may be TRBD1 (6 bases). Germline CDR1 reads SGHRS; CDR2 reads YFSETQ. This CDR3 has 14 residues. The V gene lost 2 bases and the J gene lost 8 bases, with 15 bases spanning the gap. The CDR3 DNA reads TGCGCCAGCAGCTTCCGGGACAATTCGGGTACGCAGTATTTT. It encodes CASSFRDNSGTQYF. Complete variable domain (other parts from reference TRBV5-1 and TRBJ2-3): KAGVTQTPRYLIKTRGQQVTLSCSPISGHRSVSWYQQTPGQGLQFLFEYFSETQRNKGNFPGRFSGRQFSNSRSEMNVSTLELGDSALYLCASSFRDNSGTQYFGPGTRLTVL.

This clonotype was seen more than once but under ten times. The gene calls are TRBV5-1 and TRBJ2-3; the D is unclear. Germline-derived CDR1 and CDR2 are SGHRS and YFSETQ. The CDR3 spans 13 residues. The germline V and J ends were trimmed by 5 bases and 2 bases, with 9 bases remaining between them. The CDR3 DNA reads TGCGCCAGCAGAGACGACCCCACAGATACGCAGTATTTT. Its protein product is CASRDDPTDTQYF.

In the case of this clonotype: A read error may produce the germline difference seen at one junction end. The CDR3 protein is CSARGAASLDFYGYAF. CDR3 bases: TGCAGTGCTAGAGGTGCCGCTTCCCTCGATTTCTATGGCTACGCCTTC. The V gene is TRBV20-1, the J gene TRBJ1-2; D is ambiguous. The CDR3 runs to 16 residues. The germline V gene encodes CDR1 DFQATT and CDR2 SNEGSKA (reference sequence).

The chain carries TRBV27 and TRBJ1-1; D not certain. Trimming pared 6 bases from V and 4 bases from J, leaving 9 bases between. In germline, CDR1 is MNHEY, CDR2 SMNVEV (reference sequence). CDR3 length equals 12 residues. CDR3: CASRTRSTEAFF. CDR3 in DNA: TGTGCCAGCAGAACCAGGAGCACTGAAGCTTTCTTT.

The chain recombines TRBV7-9 with TRBJ1-2; D call uncertain. The CDR3 spans 15 residues. The ends were cut back, 1 base at V and 1 base at J, with 10 bases in the middle. The germline CDR1 and CDR2 sequences are SEHNR and FQNEAQ (reference sequence). CDR3 bases: TGTGCCAGCAGCTTAGGGGCAGTTTTTAACTATGGCTACACCTTC. Protein sequence: CASSLGAVFNYGYTF.

V is TRBV20-1 and J is TRBJ2-1; the D gene is possibly TRBD2 (6 bases). The ends were cut back, 7 bases at V and 10 bases at J, with 14 bases in the middle. The length of the CDR3 is 11 residues. CDR1 DFQATT and CDR2 SNEGSKA come from the germline V gene (reference sequence). Written as DNA, the CDR3 is TGCAGTGTTAGCGGTTCCTACGAGCAGTTCTTC. Residues: CSVSGSYEQFF.

This clonotype was found a few times. The chain joins TRBV3-1 to TRBJ2-3; 7 positions agree with TRBD2. Germline CDR1 LGHDT, CDR2 YNNKEL (reference sequence). Losses at the gene ends were 0 bases for V and 2 bases for J; bases not matched to a gene: 2. This CDR3 has 15 amino acids. The CDR3 sequence is CASSQERDYTDTQYF. In DNA form, the CDR3 reads TGTGCCAGCAGCCAAGAGCGGGACTACACAGATACGCAGTATTTT.

The genes are TRBV7-3 and TRBJ2-3; a possible D gene is TRBD2 (7 bases). V gave up 4 bases and J gave up 0 bases, with 17 bases separating them. CDR3 size: 17 residues. In germline, CDR1 is SGHTA, CDR2 FQGTGA. The DNA for the CDR3 is TGTGCCAGCAGCTATGGAATGGGGGGGCCGAGCACAGATACGCAGTATTTT. The encoded protein is CASSYGMGGPSTDTQYF.

In the case of this clonotype: Being one base from a much bigger clone, this may be a read error. The V gene is TRBV7-2, the J gene TRBJ2-7; D is possibly TRBD1 (5 bases). This CDR3 has 14 residues. Germline V CDR1 and CDR2: SGHTA, FQGNSA. V was cut by 3 bases and J by 4 bases, with 13 bases left in between. DNA of the CDR3: TGTGCCAGCAGCTTTTCCAGGGATAATTACGAGCAGTACTTC. It translates to CASSFSRDNYEQYF.

This clonotype showed up just a few times. The chain has TRBV2 and TRBJ1-2; D uncertain. Trimming stripped 4 bases from V and 4 bases from J, with 10 bases between. The CDR3 extends over 13 amino acids. Germline V gives CDR1 SNHLY, CDR2 FYNNEI. The DNA for the CDR3 is TGTGCCAGCAGTGGACTGACCCCCTATGGCTACACCTTC. It codes for CASSGLTPYGYTF.

Worth noting for this clonotype: A junction end diverges from the germline sequence, so it may reflect a read error. The chain joins TRBV7-9 to TRBJ1-1; TRBD1 agrees at 9 bases. CDR1 is SEHNR and CDR2 is FQNEAQ in the germline V gene (reference sequence). The CDR3 has 16 residues. The DNA for the CDR3 is TGTGCCAGCAGCTACTCCGGGACAGGGAGGACCACTGGAGCTTTCTTT. It translates to CASSYSGTGRTTGAFF.

This chain uses TRBV30 with TRBJ2-1; D not resolved. CDR1 is GTSNPN and CDR2 is SVGIG in the germline V gene (reference sequence). The CDR3 spans 12 residues. V lost 5 bases and J 4 bases, leaving 9 bases between the germline ends. The CDR3 loop reads CAWGDFYNEQFF. The CDR3 coding sequence is TGTGCCTGGGGAGACTTTTACAATGAGCAGTTCTTC.

The chain is built from TRBV5-6 and TRBJ2-1, with 7 bases aligning to TRBD2. J lost 5 bases, V lost 4 bases, and 9 bases had no gene match. The CDR3 has 15 amino acids. Germline loops: CDR1 SGHDT, CDR2 YYEEEE. CDR3 loop: CASSAHPGLNNEQFF. CDR3 DNA: TGTGCCAGCAGCGCGCATCCGGGACTAAACAATGAGCAGTTCTTC.

This clonotype was picked up a small number of times. This rearrangement joins TRBV15 to TRBJ1-1; D call uncertain. The CDR3 has 11 amino acids. The germline CDR1 and CDR2 sequences are LNHNV and YYDKDF (reference sequence). The V and J ends lost 1 base and 6 bases respectively, with 3 bases between them. The CDR3 region has the DNA TGTGCCACCAGCAGAGGTTCTGAAGCTTTCTTT. Protein: CATSRGSEAFF.

There are a few counts of this clonotype. This rearrangement joins TRBV19 to TRBJ1-1; tentative D call: TRBD1 (5 bases). This CDR3 spans 14 amino acids. The germline V gene has CDR1 LNHDA and CDR2 SQIVND (reference sequence). Trimming left V 1 base short and J 1 base short, with 7 bases between. This CDR3 reads CASSIGQPNTEAFF. CDR3 sequence (DNA): TGTGCCAGTAGTATAGGACAGCCGAACACTGAAGCTTTCTTT.

This clonotype was seen a few times. This rearrangement joins TRBV4-3 to TRBJ1-2, with TRBD1 as a possible D gene (5 bases). Germline CDR1 and CDR2: LGHNA and YSLEER. The CDR3 is made up of 15 amino acids. V lost 4 bases and J lost 5, with 17 bases in between. The CDR3 sequence is CASSPVTGTVYGYTF. The CDR3 DNA is TGCGCCAGCAGCCCCGTAACCGGGACGGTTTATGGCTACACCTTC.

The CDR3 reads CASSLEVRGLAEAFF. The CDR3 nucleotides read TGCGCCAGCAGCTTGGAGGTCCGGGGGTTGGCTGAAGCTTTCTTT. V and J are TRBV5-1 and TRBJ1-1; maybe TRBD1 (5 bases). CDR1 SGHRS and CDR2 YFSETQ come from the germline V gene. The CDR3 runs to 15 residues. The V end was cut by 0 bases, the J end by 6 bases, with 15 bases between.

Concerning this clonotype itself: Relative to the germline gene, one junction end is altered; a read error may explain this. The chain couples TRBV7-2 to TRBJ2-7, with TRBD2 matching over 8 bases. The CDR3 loop spans 18 amino acids. Germline values: CDR1 SGHTA, CDR2 FQGNSA. The CDR3 sequence: CASSPKWPLAGRSYEQYF. In DNA, the CDR3 is TGTGCCAGCAGCCCCAAATGGCCGCTAGCGGGCAGATCCTATGAGCAGTACTTC. Filled out from reference TRBV7-2 and TRBJ2-7, the complete variable domain reads GAGVSQSPSNKVTEKGKDVELRCDPISGHTALYWYRQSLGQGLEFLIYFQGNSAPDKSGLPSDRFSAERTGGSVSTLTIQRTQQEDSAVYLCASSPKWPLAGRSYEQYFGPGTRLTVT.

The chain carries TRBV7-9 and TRBJ2-3; D is unclear. CDR3 size: 13 residues. V was trimmed by 5 bases and J by 2 bases, leaving 8 bases between them. Germline V gene data show CDR1 as SEHNR and CDR2 as FQNEAQ (reference sequence). The CDR3: CASSRRITDTQYF. DNA for the CDR3: TGTGCCAGCAGCCGGCGCATCACAGATACGCAGTATTTT.

The chain is built from TRBV7-9 and TRBJ2-7; D remains unclear. Between the trimmed V and J ends, which lost 5 bases and 0 bases, there was a span of 11 bases. The CDR3 is made up of 14 amino acids. In germline, CDR1 is SEHNR, CDR2 FQNEAQ (reference sequence). In DNA form, the CDR3 reads TGTGCCAGCAGCGTAGTTATGAGCTCCTACGAGCAGTACTTC. Translating it yields CASSVVMSSYEQYF.

Only a few counts were recorded for this clonotype. This rearrangement joins TRBV9 to TRBJ2-3; D gene unclear. The CDR3 contains 14 residues. The ends were cut back, 0 bases at V and 0 bases at J, with 5 bases in the middle. CDR1 SGDLS and CDR2 YYNGEE come from the germline V gene. This chain's CDR3 is CASSVGYSTDTQYF. CDR3 DNA sequence: TGTGCCAGCAGCGTAGGGTACAGCACAGATACGCAGTATTTT.

This clonotype has only a few counts. The J gene is TRBJ2-1, the V gene TRBV20-1, with TRBD2 identical over 10 bases. The CDR3 is made up of 14 amino acids. V trimming: 3 bases; J trimming: 4 bases; junction bases outside the gene matches: 3. The germline V gene has CDR1 DFQATT and CDR2 SNEGSKA (reference sequence). In DNA form, the CDR3 reads TGCAGTGCTAGTTCTAGCGGGGGATACAATGAGCAGTTCTTC. Its translation is CSASSSGGYNEQFF.

Only a few counts were recorded for this clonotype. V gene TRBV21-1 combines with J gene TRBJ1-4. TRBV21-1 is labeled a pseudogene. This CDR3 spans 14 amino acids. CDR3 sequence reads: CASSQDGSNEKLFF. The CDR3 DNA sequence: TGTGCCAGCAGCCAGGACGGATCTAATGAAAAACTGTTTTTT.

Worth noting for this clonotype: Because the CDR3 is missing its conserved closing phenylalanine or tryptophan, this is likely a read error. V usage is TRBV15 and J usage is TRBJ2-3; D is ambiguous. The CDR3 loop spans 13 amino acids. V shed 3 bases and J shed 2 bases, with 6 bases lying between them. Germline lookup yields CDR1 LNHNV and CDR2 YYDKDF (reference sequence). In nucleotides, the CDR3 is TGTGCCACCAGCAGGGATGTCACAGATACGCAGTATTTA. Translation: CATSRDVTDTQYL.

This clonotype was picked up a small number of times. The V gene is TRBV24-1, the J gene TRBJ2-3; TRBD2 agrees at 12 bases. Trimming removed 5 bases from V and 3 bases from J; junction bases left unmatched: 8. Per germline, CDR1 KGHDR and CDR2 SFDVKD. CDR3 size: 17 residues. CDR3 amino acids: CATSAKTSGRSTDTQYF. In DNA, the CDR3 is TGTGCCACCAGTGCTAAGACTAGCGGGAGAAGTACAGATACGCAGTATTTT.

V and J are TRBV20-1 and TRBJ2-1; D remains unclear. CDR3 size: 10 residues. Germline V gene lookup returns CDR1 DFQATT and CDR2 SNEGSKA (reference sequence). V lost 4 bases, J lost 6 bases, and 4 bases lay in between. This chain's CDR3 is CSAIANEQFF. The CDR3 DNA is TGCAGTGCTATAGCCAATGAGCAGTTCTTC.